This T cell receptor (beta chain) was obtained from a study of T cell responses to AZD1222 COVID-19 vaccine (dated by TCRdb to about 2021). At the level of the whole study: AZD1222 recipients with second doses at about 4 weeks or about 12 weeks were pooled, because spike-specific TCR depth and breadth did not differ between schedules. TCR sequencing was performed for about 240 trial participants, of whom 207 were given two doses of AZD1222 and 26 were given two doses of MenACWY control vaccine. Enrollment into the trials was organized by age into subgroups of 18-55, 56-69 and 70-plus years, and those subgroups contained 148, 28 and 57 TCR-sequenced participants, respectively.

Sequences ENHRY (CDR1) and SYGVKD (CDR2) are obtained from the germline V gene. Trimming takes 4 bases from V and 5 bases from J, and the germline ends sit 6 bases apart. Spanning cysteine to phenylalanine, the CDR3 consists of 11 amino acids. Only CDR3 DNA is held: 33 bases, read in frame from base 1. With respect to this clone: The antigen this receptor binds is unknown. Nothing much larger sits one base from this clone, and base qualities are not available.

The meaning of the sample's time point label: baseline before first vaccination. Vaccinee samples were obtained from the UK trials COV001 and COV002, which included a single-blind randomized controlled phase 2/3 trial of AZD1222 (ChAdOx1 nCoV-19) in healthy adults. For TCRbeta chain sequencing, PBMC samples from trial participants were taken at day 0 and at day 28 after the second dose. The investigation overall reported the following: After two AZD1222 doses, spike-specific TCR breadth and depth were significantly higher than at day 0 and than in MenACWY recipients. Participants were mostly white British, with more females than males. The authors suggested clonal diversity may have been underestimated. No day 14 peak-response samples were available, so repertoires were characterized only after the peak T cell response. Only five to seven AZD1222 recipients were SARS-CoV-2 seropositive at baseline, limiting conclusions about previously exposed vaccinees. The vaccine-associated CD4 TCRs covered the entire spike protein, and the dominant responses fell in regions 160-218 and 743-854. Reportedly, close to half of the unique spike-specific TCRs recognized epitopes lying outside the regions that are mutated in the B.1.351 and B.1.1.7 variants. The 56-69-year group was small, and its depth increase did not reach significance, likely because of low power.

The CDR3 regions of human TCRbeta chains were analyzed by immunosequencing. Regarding the original processing steps: TCRs in the repertoires were matched against a reference library of SARS-CoV-2-specific TCRs that had been generated with the MIRA antigen-specificity platform. Breadth meant the fraction of unique TCRs that were SARS-CoV-2-associated, whereas depth meant the fraction of total T cells that were SARS-CoV-2-associated. Each spike-specific TCR was assigned to its reactive spike region and to a CD4 or CD8 class using the MIRA data. Log10-transformed breadth and depth values were compared by one-way ANOVA with Sidak's multiple comparisons tests. TCRdb carries this immuneACCESS record with in-frame sequences only. Its versions omit some clonotypes, under half of them owing to an unresolved V gene in the studies checked, with the rest unexplained. V and J calls and clone size come straight from that table; D and trimming were deduced from the DNA. Present in this sample are 95,000 to 120,000 clones, approximately 86% of which were seen just once. The top ten clones comprise about 3.3% of the sample.

The sequence is built from TRBV10-3 and TRBJ2-7; no confident D gene assignment can be made. The TCR originated in an adult in good health. The starting material was peripheral blood, obtained on day 0 of AZD1222 vaccination. The CDR3 reads CAISAEDEQYF. The DNA sequence reads TGTGCCATCAGTGCAGAGGACGAGCAGTACTTC.